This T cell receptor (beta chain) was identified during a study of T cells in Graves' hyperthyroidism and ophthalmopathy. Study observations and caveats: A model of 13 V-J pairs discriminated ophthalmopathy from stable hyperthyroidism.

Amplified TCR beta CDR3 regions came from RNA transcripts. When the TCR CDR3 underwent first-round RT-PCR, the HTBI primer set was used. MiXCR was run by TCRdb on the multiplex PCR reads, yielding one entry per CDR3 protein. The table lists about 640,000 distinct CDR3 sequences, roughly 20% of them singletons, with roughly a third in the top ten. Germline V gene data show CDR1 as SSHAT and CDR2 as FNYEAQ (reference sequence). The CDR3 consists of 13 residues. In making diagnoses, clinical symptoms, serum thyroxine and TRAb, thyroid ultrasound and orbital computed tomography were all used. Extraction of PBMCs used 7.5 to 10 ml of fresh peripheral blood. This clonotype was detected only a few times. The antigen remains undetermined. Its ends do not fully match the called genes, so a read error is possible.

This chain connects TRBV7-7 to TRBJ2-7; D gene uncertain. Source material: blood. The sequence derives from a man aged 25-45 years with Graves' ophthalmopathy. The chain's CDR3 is CASSSRPPGEQYF. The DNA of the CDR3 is TGTGCTAGCAGCTCCCGTCCACCGGGCGAGCAGTACTTC.